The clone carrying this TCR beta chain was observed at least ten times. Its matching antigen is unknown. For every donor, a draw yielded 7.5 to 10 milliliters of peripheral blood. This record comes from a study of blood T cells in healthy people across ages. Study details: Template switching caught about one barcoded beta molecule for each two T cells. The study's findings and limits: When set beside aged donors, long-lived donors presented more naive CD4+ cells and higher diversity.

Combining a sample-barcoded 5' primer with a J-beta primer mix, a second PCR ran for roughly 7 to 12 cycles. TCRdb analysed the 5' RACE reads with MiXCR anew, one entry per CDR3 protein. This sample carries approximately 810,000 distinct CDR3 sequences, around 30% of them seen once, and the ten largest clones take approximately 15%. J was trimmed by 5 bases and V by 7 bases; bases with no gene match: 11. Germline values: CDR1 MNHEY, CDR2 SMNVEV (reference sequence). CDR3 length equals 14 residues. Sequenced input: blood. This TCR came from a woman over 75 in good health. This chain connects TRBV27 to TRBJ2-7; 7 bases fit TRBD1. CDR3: CASTSETGHHEQYF. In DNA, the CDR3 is TGTGCCAGCACCTCCGAGACAGGGCACCACGAGCAGTACTTC.